Below, 24 T cell receptor beta chains from the same sample are listed, as sequenced in a study of T-cell reconstitution after alpha-beta-depleted transplantation in children. Unique molecular identifiers featured in how the TCRbeta library was prepared. Via MiXCR, TCRdb re-called the PCR reads, giving one row per CDR3 protein. This sample has roughly 500,000 distinct CDR3 sequences, with roughly a tenth found just once. Sequenced material: PBMCs, taken before TCRalphabeta/CD19-depleted stem cell transplant. Receptors were obtained from a child aged 2-15 years with inherited bone marrow failure, due to receive a stem cell transplant.

This clonotype appeared many times. DNA of the CDR3: TGCGCCAGCAGCCAAGAGCCGACAGGGGCTAGCACAGATACGCAGTATTTT. Amino acid sequence: CASSQEPTGASTDTQYF. The chain combines TRBV4-3 with TRBJ2-3; 8 nucleotides match TRBD1. Trimming took 0 bases from V and 0 from J; bases not matched to a gene: 5. CDR3 size: 17 residues. The V gene's germline CDR1 is LGHNA and CDR2 YSLEER.

This clonotype was detected many times. The rearrangement uses TRBV3-1 and TRBJ2-1; D is undetermined. This CDR3 is 14 amino acids long. The germline V gene has CDR1 LGHDT and CDR2 YNNKEL (reference sequence). The ends were cut back, 6 bases at V and 5 bases at J, with 14 bases in the middle. CDR3 in amino acids: CASSHLVIDNEQFF. Here the CDR3 DNA reads TGTGCCAGCAGTCACCTCGTTATCGACAATGAGCAGTTCTTC.

This clonotype was counted a few times. The chain has TRBV20-1 and TRBJ2-2; 10 nucleotides line up with TRBD2. The ends lost 5 bases at V and 5 bases at J; junction bases unmatched: 14. The CDR3 loop spans 17 amino acids. Germline lookup yields CDR1 DFQATT and CDR2 SNEGSKA (reference sequence). The CDR3 DNA is TGCAGTGCTGCCCCAGTTAGGACTAGCGGAGTGACCGGGGAGCTGTTTTTT. It codes for CSAAPVRTSGVTGELFF.

This clonotype was detected many times. This rearrangement joins TRBV6-5 to TRBJ2-5; D may be TRBD1 (5 bases). V was trimmed by 4 bases and J by 5 bases, leaving 14 bases between them. The CDR3 spans 14 residues. Germline V gene lookup returns CDR1 MNHEY and CDR2 SVGAGI. The CDR3 DNA is TGTGCCAGCAGTTCAGGGCTCCTAGGGGAGACCCAGTACTTC. Its translation is CASSSGLLGETQYF.

This clonotype was counted many times. The J gene is TRBJ2-1, the V gene TRBV20-1, with TRBD2 matching over 10 bases. Germline V gene sequence: CDR1 DFQATT, CDR2 SNEGSKA (reference sequence). The CDR3 is 15 amino acids. Trimming took 3 bases from V and 5 from J; bases not matched to a gene: 7. CDR3 amino acids: CSARPGTSVNNEQFF. CDR3 DNA sequence: TGCAGTGCTAGGCCCGGGACTAGCGTAAACAATGAGCAGTTCTTC.

This clonotype was seen just once. This may arise from a read error, as a much more abundant clone is one base away. DNA of the CDR3: TGCGCCAGCAGCGTGACGGGGCTCTCTGGGGCCAACGCCCTGACTTTC. Protein: CASSVTGLSGANALTF. This chain joins TRBV5-1 and TRBJ2-6; the D gene could be TRBD1 or TRBD2 (5 bases each). The CDR3 has 16 residues. CDR1 is SGHRS, CDR2 YFSETQ, per germline.

Ten or more counts support this clonotype. The chain combines TRBV7-2 with TRBJ2-3; 11 bases fit TRBD2. Germline V lookup: CDR1 SGHTA, CDR2 FQGNSA. This CDR3 comprises 16 residues. The ends lost 3 bases at V and 2 bases at J; junction bases unmatched: 4. The CDR3 coding sequence is TGTGCCAGCAGCTTTAGACTAGCGGGATTCACAGATACGCAGTATTTT. Protein product: CASSFRLAGFTDTQYF.

This clonotype was observed many times. The chain combines TRBV12-3 or TRBV12-4 with TRBJ2-7; 11 nucleotides line up with TRBD2. V trimming: 5 bases; J trimming: 10 bases; junction bases outside the gene matches: 7. The CDR3 extends over 13 amino acids. The CDR3 nucleotides read TGTGCCAGCAGTCCTACTAGCGGGGGCCCTCAGTACTTC. Its translation: CASSPTSGGPQYF.

The chain employs TRBV12-3 or TRBV12-4 and TRBJ2-3; the D gene could be TRBD1 or TRBD2 (5 bases each). The V end was cut by 8 bases, the J end by 4 bases, with 19 bases between. This CDR3 is built from 15 residues. The CDR3: CASSHRSLGADTQYF. The CDR3, as DNA: TGTGCCAGCTCTCACAGGTCCCTCGGGGCAGATACGCAGTATTTT.

At least ten counts were recorded for this clonotype. Its ends do not fully match the called genes, so a read error is possible. This sequence joins TRBV20-1 and TRBJ2-1; 14 nucleotides line up with TRBD2. The germline V gene has CDR1 DFQATT and CDR2 SNEGSKA (reference sequence). The CDR3 has 16 amino acids. The CDR3 DNA sequence: TGCAGTGCGAGAGGGACTAGCGGGAGCTCCTACAATGAGCAGTTCTTC. This encodes CSARGTSGSSYNEQFF.

The chain recombines TRBV19 with TRBJ1-5; possibly TRBD1 for D (6 bases). The CDR3 is 15 amino acids. V was pared by 5 bases and J by 4 bases, with 15 bases between. Germline V gene sequence: CDR1 LNHDA, CDR2 SQIVND (reference sequence). The CDR3: CASSLRTAVNQPQHF. The CDR3 coding sequence is TGTGCCAGTAGTCTGAGGACAGCGGTAAATCAGCCCCAGCATTTT.

This clonotype has just a few counts. The chain employs TRBV29-1 and TRBJ1-2, with 9 bases fitting TRBD1. With V trimmed by 3 bases and J by 4 bases, 3 bases remained unmatched. CDR1 is SQVTM and CDR2 is ANQGSEA in the germline V gene. This CDR3 comprises 13 residues. Here the CDR3 DNA reads TGCAGCGTTGAGACAGGGGGAATCTATGGCTACACCTTC. Protein sequence: CSVETGGIYGYTF. The entire variable domain, with the rest obtained from reference TRBV29-1 and TRBJ1-2, is as follows: SAVISQKPSRDICQRGTSLTIQCQVDSQVTMMFWYRQQPGQSLTLIATANQGSEATYESGFVIDKFPISRPNLTFSTLTVSNMSPEDSSIYLCSVETGGIYGYTFGSGTRLTVV.

This clonotype was seen at least ten times. CDR3 in DNA: TGTGCCAGCAGTTTATTCGGTAGGGGAATCTATGGCTACACCTTC. Amino acids: CASSLFGRGIYGYTF. The rearrangement links TRBV27 to TRBJ1-2; weak D call: TRBD1 (5 bases). Germline V gives CDR1 MNHEY, CDR2 SMNVEV (reference sequence). Trimming left V 1 base short and J 4 bases short, with 13 bases between. The CDR3 runs 15 residues.

This clonotype occurred a few times. This chain uses TRBV5-4 with TRBJ2-7, with D maybe TRBD1 (6 bases). The CDR3 runs 14 residues. Germline V CDR1 and CDR2: SGHNT, YYREEE (reference sequence). Trimming left V 4 bases short and J 0 bases short, with 11 bases between. In DNA, the CDR3 is TGTGCCAGCAGCCTGGACAGCTACTCCTACGAGCAGTACTTC. Translated: CASSLDSYSYEQYF.

This clonotype was picked up one time. V usage is TRBV4-2 and J usage is TRBJ2-5, with 7 bases aligning to TRBD1. V trimming: 2 bases; J trimming: 6 bases; junction bases outside the gene matches: 9. CDR1 is LGHNA, CDR2 YNFKEQ, per germline. The length of the CDR3 is 15 residues. CDR3 protein: CASSQRPGGRQTQYF. DNA for the CDR3: TGTGCCAGCAGCCAACGCCCAGGGGGTCGACAGACCCAGTACTTC.

The chain recombines TRBV2 with TRBJ2-1, with 7 bases matching TRBD2. The CDR3 has 14 residues. J lost 0 bases, V lost 6 bases, and 2 bases had no gene match. CDR1 is SNHLY, CDR2 FYNNEI, per germline. DNA of the CDR3: TGTGCCAGCAGGGAGCGGGACTCCTACAATGAGCAGTTCTTC. Amino acids: CASRERDSYNEQFF.

The rearrangement uses TRBV2 and TRBJ2-3; 7 bases agree with TRBD2. CDR3 length: 16 amino acids. Trimming removed 6 bases from V and 2 bases from J; junction bases left unmatched: 11. CDR1 is SNHLY, CDR2 FYNNEI, per germline. CDR3 coding DNA: TGTGCCAGCAGATACCTAGCGGAGGGACTCACAGATACGCAGTATTTT. Its protein product is CASRYLAEGLTDTQYF.

This clonotype was found a few times. This chain joins TRBV24-1 and TRBJ2-1; D remains ambiguous. The V end was cut by 3 bases, the J end by 7 bases, with 9 bases between. The CDR3 runs to 13 residues. Germline V gene lookup returns CDR1 KGHDR and CDR2 SFDVKD. Here the CDR3 DNA reads TGTGCCACCAGTGATGGGGTGAGGAATGAGCAGTTCTTC. It yields the protein CATSDGVRNEQFF.

The chain carries TRBV6-2 or TRBV6-3 and TRBJ2-1; D is ambiguous. Germline V gene sequence: CDR1 MNHEY, CDR2 SVGEGT. Trimming shortened V by 6 bases and J by 9 bases, and 9 bases separated the two germline ends. This CDR3 comprises 11 residues. CDR3 coding DNA: TGTGCCAGCAGCCCCGAATCTGAGCAGTTCTTC. Protein sequence: CASSPESEQFF.

Turning to this clonotype: A single base separates this from a much larger clone, so it may be a read error. This chain links TRBV28 with TRBJ2-5; D uncertain. In germline, CDR1 is MDHEN, CDR2 SYDVKM. This CDR3 has 16 amino acids. V lost 3 bases to trimming and J lost 5 bases, with 19 bases between them. The CDR3 coding sequence is TGTGCCAGCAGTTTCTTAATCGCCTGGGTGGGGGAGACCCAGTACTTC. As protein: CASSFLIAWVGETQYF.

This clonotype was counted many times. V is TRBV9 and J is TRBJ2-3, with TRBD1 identical over 7 bases. Trimming took 0 bases from V and 0 from J; bases not matched to a gene: 10. The germline V gene has CDR1 SGDLS and CDR2 YYNGEE. CDR3 size: 18 residues. CDR3 residues: CASSVDPMRGRSTDTQYF. CDR3 in DNA: TGTGCCAGCAGCGTAGATCCCATGAGGGGGCGAAGCACAGATACGCAGTATTTT. The full variable domain, its missing parts supplied by reference TRBV9 and TRBJ2-3, is DSGVTQTPKHLITATGQRVTLRCSPRSGDLSVYWYQQSLDQGLQFLIQYYNGEERAKGNILERFSAQQFPDLHSELNLSSLELGDSALYFCASSVDPMRGRSTDTQYFGPGTRLTVL.

The table lists this clonotype with many counts. The rearrangement uses TRBV7-8 and TRBJ1-4; D call uncertain. V lost 2 bases, J lost 8 bases, and 15 bases lay in between. The germline V gene has CDR1 SGHVS and CDR2 FQNEAQ. CDR3 size: 15 residues. The CDR3 loop is CASSLLRREPEKLFF. Written as DNA, the CDR3 is TGTGCCAGCAGCTTACTCCGCCGGGAGCCGGAAAAACTGTTTTTT.

In this sample, this clonotype turned up many times. This rearrangement joins TRBV10-2 to TRBJ2-7, with a tentative D call TRBD2 (5 bases). Trimming stripped 2 bases from V and 3 bases from J, with 11 bases between. The length of the CDR3 is 14 residues. Germline assignment: CDR1 WSHSY and CDR2 SAAADI. The CDR3 bases are TGCGCCAGCAGTGAGGGAGGCTCCCTCTACGAGCAGTACTTC. It specifies CASSEGGSLYEQYF.

This clonotype turned up a few times. This chain links TRBV5-6 with TRBJ1-1; D call uncertain. The germline V gene encodes CDR1 SGHDT and CDR2 YYEEEE. Trimming removed 0 bases at V and 1 base at J, with 13 bases between. The CDR3 totals 16 residues. The CDR3 sequence: CASSLAMSGRNTEAFF. The CDR3 DNA reads TGTGCCAGCAGCTTGGCCATGTCGGGGAGGAACACTGAAGCTTTCTTT. Full variable domain (missing parts from reference TRBV5-6 and TRBJ1-1): DAGVTQSPTHLIKTRGQQVTLRCSPKSGHDTVSWYQQALGQGPQFIFQYYEEEERQRGNFPDRFSGHQFPNYSSELNVNALLLGDSALYLCASSLAMSGRNTEAFFGQGTRLTVV.